Sequencing of this T cell receptor beta chain was carried out in a study of regulatory T cells in long-lasting Graves disease. Study-wide background: Antithyroid drug exposure in newly diagnosed Graves' patients had lasted under 3 months.

Time point noted: newly diagnosed GD, antithyroid drugs for less than 3 months. Extracted PBMC RNA gave rise to the TCR library. The peripheral blood volume drawn was 7 to 10 milliliters, and it was collected into EDTA tubes. Germline V CDR1 and CDR2: PRHDT, FYEKMQ (reference sequence). V lost 6 bases, J lost 0 bases, and 9 bases lay in between. This CDR3 has 15 residues. This clonotype was counted between two and nine times. TCR beta libraries were built with iRepertoire HTBI primers and Arm-PCR of CDR3 regions. A single record per CDR3 protein comes from TCRdb applying MiXCR to the multiplex PCR reads. The sample records 600,000 to 650,000 distinct CDR3 sequences, 16% being singletons. The same sample was also studied in work on T cells in Graves' hyperthyroidism and ophthalmopathy. This second study notes: The study defined stable Graves' hyperthyroidism as no ophthalmopathy progression within 18 months. Patients were excluded for uncontrolled infection, other autoimmune disease, pregnancy or lactation.

This sequence originates from a woman aged 25 to 39 with Graves disease. This specimen was peripheral blood mononuclear cells (PBMCs), taken at new diagnosis, from a patient treated with antithyroid drugs. The chain recombines TRBV13 with TRBJ2-6, with D possibly called TRBD1 or TRBD2 (5 bases each). The CDR3 coding sequence is TGTGCCAGCAGTACCGGGACCTCTGGGGCCAACGTCCTGACTTTC. Its protein is CASSTGTSGANVLTF.